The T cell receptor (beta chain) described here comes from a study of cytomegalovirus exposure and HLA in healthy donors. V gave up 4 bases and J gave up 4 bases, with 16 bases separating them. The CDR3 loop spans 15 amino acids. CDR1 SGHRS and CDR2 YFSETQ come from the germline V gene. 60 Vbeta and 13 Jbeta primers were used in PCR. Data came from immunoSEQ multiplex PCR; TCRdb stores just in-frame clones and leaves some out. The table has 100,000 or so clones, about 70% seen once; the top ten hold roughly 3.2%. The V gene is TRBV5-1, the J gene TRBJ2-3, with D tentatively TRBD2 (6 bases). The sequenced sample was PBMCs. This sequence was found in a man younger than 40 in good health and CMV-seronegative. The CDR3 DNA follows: TGCGCCAGCAGCCCCGCGGGGCAGTTTGCAGATACGCAGTATTTT. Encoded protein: CASSPAGQFADTQYF.